The 10 T cell receptor beta chains below were found in one sample sequenced in a study of spatial heterogeneity in lung cancer. The study, taken as a whole, reports: Tumor mutation counts were tracked by expanded intratumoral alpha and beta TCR counts.

TCRdb used MiXCR to reprocess the 5' RACE reads, holding one entry per CDR3 protein. The sample yields about 18,000 distinct CDR3 sequences, roughly a tenth seen once. No antigens are known for them. The time point: sample taken at primary tumor resection. Sequenced here: lung tumor tissue, sampled at surgery. These receptors were collected from a female donor with early-stage non-small cell lung cancer.

With respect to this clonotype: With a much larger clone just one base away, this may be a read error. This beta chain is an off-target read within a library intended for alpha chains, so its frequency means little. This sequence joins TRBV12-3 or TRBV12-4 and TRBJ2-7; D is unclear. V was pared by 4 bases and J by 4 bases, with 11 bases between. This CDR3 contains 13 residues. The CDR3 reads CASSSQRSYEQYF. The CDR3 DNA reads TGTGCCAGCAGTTCGCAGAGGAGTTACGAGCAGTACTTC.

This clonotype is termed medium-sized. This beta chain slipped into a library made for alpha chains as a stray read, so its size is not meaningful. The chain recombines TRBV20-1 with TRBJ1-5, with D maybe TRBD1 (6 bases). V lost 5 bases and J lost 2, with 13 bases in between. The CDR3 length is 14 residues. Germline CDR1 is DFQATT and CDR2 is SNEGSKA (reference sequence). The CDR3 region is CSAYTGSGNQPQHF. The CDR3 nucleotides are TGCAGTGCTTACACAGGGTCAGGCAATCAGCCCCAGCATTTT.

To note about this clonotype: For a library built for alpha chains, this beta chain is a stray read; little rests on its size. The genes are TRBV28 and TRBJ1-1; D not certain. The germline gives CDR1 MDHEN, CDR2 SYDVKM. The CDR3 loop spans 14 amino acids. The V end was cut by 5 bases, the J end by 1 base, with 11 bases between. CDR3 protein: CASSGPLRNTEAFF. The CDR3 DNA sequence: TGTGCCAGCAGTGGCCCGTTGAGGAACACTGAAGCTTTCTTT.

In its sample, this clonotype was seen many times. Because this beta chain is a stray read in a library intended to capture alpha chains, its abundance should not be given much weight. This sequence joins TRBV27 and TRBJ2-1; D unresolved. The V end was cut by 4 bases, the J end by 11 bases, with 15 bases between. The CDR3 is made up of 13 amino acids. CDR1 MNHEY and CDR2 SMNVEV come from the germline V gene (reference sequence). The CDR3 spells CASSWAAEGQQFF. CDR3 bases: TGTGCCAGCAGTTGGGCCGCCGAAGGGCAGCAGTTCTTC.

This clonotype occurred many times. This beta chain appears as a stray read in a library generated for alpha chains; its size is not informative. The V call is TRBV6-2 or TRBV6-3, the J call TRBJ2-7; D not resolved. Germline-derived CDR1 and CDR2 are MNHEY and SVGEGT. The CDR3 covers 11 residues. V lost 6 bases, J lost 7 bases, and 10 bases lay in between. CDR3 sequence: CASSEVREQYF. In nucleotides, the CDR3 is TGTGCCAGCAGCGAGGTTCGGGAGCAGTACTTC.

This clonotype has at least ten counts. This beta chain is a stray sequence in a library constructed for alpha chains; its clone size is not meaningful. V and J are TRBV20-1 and TRBJ1-1; D might be TRBD1 (5 bases). The germline V gene has CDR1 DFQATT and CDR2 SNEGSKA (reference sequence). V gave up 2 bases and J gave up 8 bases, with 12 bases separating them. There are 12 residues in the CDR3. Here the CDR3 DNA reads TGCAGTGCTAGACAGGGCCTACTAGAAGCTTTCTTT. Translating it yields CSARQGLLEAFF.

This clonotype was recorded many times. Within a library made for alpha chains, this beta chain is off target, and its count is uninformative. The V and J genes are TRBV12-3 or TRBV12-4 and TRBJ1-5; the match to TRBD1 covers 7 bases. This CDR3 comprises 13 residues. J lost 4 bases, V lost 6 bases, and 3 bases had no gene match. The CDR3 is CASRVTGNQPQHF. In nucleotides, the CDR3 is TGTGCCAGCAGGGTGACAGGGAATCAGCCCCAGCATTTT.

By sample fraction, this clonotype is medium-sized. This beta chain was picked up by a library intended for alpha chains and is off target, so its count carries little meaning. The chain uses TRBV29-1 and TRBJ2-3, with TRBD2 matching 8 bases. With 8 bases clipped from V and 2 bases from J, the junction kept 15 bases outside the gene matches. Germline CDR1 SQVTM, CDR2 ANQGSEA. This CDR3 region has 16 residues. The CDR3 DNA reads as TGCAGCCCTCCCGGGACTAGATCCTTTTTCACAGATACGCAGTATTTT. It is translated as CSPPGTRSFFTDTQYF.

This clonotype came up many times. This beta chain turned up in a library designed for alpha chains; as an off-target read, its abundance says little. The CDR3, as DNA: TGTGCCAGCAGCCCAAGGTCAGGGCGGGGCTACACAGATACGCAGTATTTT. Its protein is CASSPRSGRGYTDTQYF. V gene TRBV7-2 combines with J gene TRBJ2-3, with D tentatively TRBD2 (6 bases). Germline V lookup: CDR1 SGHTA, CDR2 FQGNSA. Trimming pared 5 bases from V and 2 bases from J, leaving 20 bases between. The CDR3 is 17 amino acids.

For this clonotype: In a library made to pick up alpha chains, this beta chain is a stray read with a size that means little. The CDR3 region has the DNA TGTGCCAGCTACAGGGTTGGGGAAAAACTGTTTTTT. It specifies CASYRVGEKLFF. The chain links TRBV2 to TRBJ1-4, with TRBD1 as a possible D gene (6 bases). V was trimmed by 8 bases and J by 8 bases, leaving 12 bases between them. CDR3 size: 12 residues. Germline CDR1 and CDR2: SNHLY and FYNNEI.